This T cell receptor beta chain was obtained from a study of PD-L1 blockade in urothelial cancer. The wider study: Median T cell yield per blood sample was more than 120,000 cells.

Regarding time point: pretreatment peripheral blood. Between the trimmed V and J ends, which lost 4 bases and 7 bases, there was a span of 14 bases. The CDR3 is made up of 14 amino acids. From germline, CDR1 is SGHKS and CDR2 YYEKEE (reference sequence). Sequenced by immunoSEQ multiplex PCR; TCRdb stores in-frame clones only, minus some. The repertoire holds under 60,000 clones, with around 84% as singletons. The material was PBMCs, obtained around atezolizumab (anti-PD-L1) treatment. This sequence originates from a man between 70 and 80 years old with urothelial cancer. The chain links TRBV5-5 to TRBJ1-4, with D uncertain. CDR3: CASSPLPAGEKLFF. The CDR3 DNA is TGTGCCAGCAGCCCACTTCCGGCGGGTGAAAAACTGTTTTTT. Drawing the rest from reference TRBV5-5 and TRBJ1-4, the complete variable domain is DAGVTQSPTHLIKTRGQQVTLRCSPISGHKSVSWYQQVLGQGPQFIFQYYEKEERGRGNFPDRFSARQFPNYSSELNVNALLLGDSALYLCASSPLPAGEKLFFGSGTQLSVL.